Sequencing of this TCR beta chain was carried out in a study of graft-versus-host responses after intestinal transplantation. Concerning this clone: Its antigen is not identified.

This CDR3 region has 15 residues. V was trimmed by 3 bases and J by 0 bases, leaving 11 bases between them. Germline values: CDR1 SGHVS, CDR2 FNYEAQ. TCRdb's copy holds only in-frame clones and misses some; the assay was immunoSEQ multiplex PCR. The sample holds 120,000 or so clones, roughly 93% seen once. This TCR came from a human donor who received an intestinal transplant. The chain employs TRBV7-6 and TRBJ1-1; D is perhaps TRBD1 (6 bases). The sample in question was unstimulated CD8+ T cells sorted from spleen or lymph node cells, obtained before intestinal transplant. The CDR3 reads CASSLGGALNTEAFF. The CDR3 nucleotides are TGTGCCAGCAGCTTGGGGGGGGCCCTGAACACTGAAGCTTTCTTT.